These T cell receptor beta chains were read from a single sample in a study of cytomegalovirus exposure and HLA in healthy donors. The data were produced by immunoSEQ multiplex PCR, yet TCRdb's version contains in-frame clones alone and is incomplete. The repertoire includes 75,000 to 90,000 clones, under 80% of them detected once, and approximately 6% sits in the top ten. Material: PBMCs. The receptors derive from a male donor in good health and CMV-seropositive. The CDR3 runs from the conserved cysteine through the conserved F or W. Each record gives: J gene, D gene, CDR3 length, clone size, V gene, CDR3 DNA, CDR3 protein. A D gene is named only where the DNA matches it firmly. A row's size may be missing; if present it is once, few, many or a size class.

TRBJ2-1	.	15	.	TRBV4-3	TGCGCCAGCAGCCAAGATGGAGGGTACAATTATGAGCAGTTCTTC	CASSQDGGYNYEQFF
TRBJ2-7	.	14	.	TRBV5-1	TGCGCCAGCAGCGCCCGACAGAGCTCCTACGAGCAGTACTTC	CASSARQSSYEQYF
TRBJ2-7	.	14	.	TRBV18	TGTGCCAGCTCACCACTGGCAGGTCCAGACGAGCAGTACTTC	CASSPLAGPDEQYF
TRBJ2-1	TRBD2	16	.	TRBV7-9	TGTGCCAGCAGCTTTTTAGCGGGAGGGCCAGACAATGAGCAGTTCTTC	CASSFLAGGPDNEQFF
TRBJ2-2	TRBD1	16	.	TRBV19	TGTGCCAGTAGTACTCCCGGACAGGGGAACACCGGGGAGCTGTTTTTT	CASSTPGQGNTGELFF
TRBJ2-4	.	16	.	TRBV7-9	TGTGCCAGCAGCCGAGGGCCGCTGGGAGCCAAAAACATTCAGTACTTC	CASSRGPLGAKNIQYF
TRBJ2-7	.	11	.	TRBV6-5	TGTGCCAGCAGTGACGACTACGAGCAGTACTTC	CASSDDYEQYF
TRBJ1-5	TRBD1	14	.	TRBV2	TGTGCCAGCAGCGTACAGGGGACAAATCAGCCCCAGCATTTT	CASSVQGTNQPQHF
TRBJ2-7	TRBD2	16	.	TRBV5-6	TGTGCCAGCAGCTTGTTAGCGGGAGGGAGCTCCTACGAGCAGTACTTC	CASSLLAGGSSYEQYF
TRBJ1-2	.	13	.	TRBV19	TGTGCCAGTAGCAGGGAGGGGGTGTATGGCTACACCTTC	CASSREGVYGYTF
TRBJ1-1	.	12	.	TRBV5-1	TGCGCCAGCAGCGTGGACAGCCGCGAAGCTTCCTTT	CASSVDSREASF
TRBJ2-3	TRBD1	16	.	TRBV7-2	TGTGCCAGCAGCCGGGACAGAGCCTTAAGCACAGATACGCAGTATTTT	CASSRDRALSTDTQYF
TRBJ1-1	.	13	.	TRBV7-7	TGTGCCGTCGCCTTGGACAGGAACACTGAAGCTTTCTTT	CAVALDRNTEAFF
TRBJ2-7	TRBD2	15	.	TRBV2	TGTGCCAGCACCTCACTAGCGTTCCTCTCCTACGAGCAGTACTTC	CASTSLAFLSYEQYF
TRBJ1-1	.	13	few	TRBV2	TGTGCCAGCAGTGTGGAGGAACTCACTGAAGCTTTCTTT	CASSVEELTEAFF
TRBJ1-6	TRBD1	17	.	TRBV5-4	TGTGCCAGCAGCGGTACCGGGACAGGGGGTAGTAATTCACCCCTCCACTTT	CASSGTGTGGSNSPLHF
TRBJ2-7	TRBD1	16	.	TRBV6-5	TGTGCCAGCAGTTACTCGAGGGACAGGGGGTTACGTGAGCAGTACTTC	CASSYSRDRGLREQYF
TRBJ2-7	.	14	.	TRBV2	TGTGCCAGCAGTGTGCAGGGAGGTACCTACGAGCAGTACTTC	CASSVQGGTYEQYF
TRBJ1-4	.	16	.	TRBV4-1	TGCGCCAGCAGCCAACTCAACGAGGGTTTGAGTGAAAAACTGTTTTTT	CASSQLNEGLSEKLFF
TRBJ2-7	.	13	.	TRBV7-9	TGTGCCAGCATGGAGGGGAGCTCCTACGAGCAGTACTTC	CASMEGSSYEQYF
TRBJ1-5	.	12	.	TRBV28	TGTGCCAGCCGGGGAGGAGGTCAGCCCCAGCATTTT	CASRGGGQPQHF
TRBJ2-6	.	21	few	TRBV5-1	TGCGCCAGCACCCTTGCCCCGGAGGGTGGTTATCGGGGTGCTGGGGCCAACGTCCTGACTTTC	CASTLAPEGGYRGAGANVLTF
TRBJ1-4	.	16	.	TRBV5-8	TGTGCCAGCAGCTTGGTAGGGGTTACAACTAATGAAAAACTGTTTTTT	CASSLVGVTTNEKLFF
TRBJ2-1	TRBD1	13	.	TRBV11-3	TGTGCCAGCAGCTCTGGACAGGCAACTGAGCAGTTCTTC	CASSSGQATEQFF